These T cell receptor beta chains were read from a single sample in a study of T cells in narcolepsy. Produced via immunoSEQ multiplex PCR; TCRdb's table is partial and in-frame only. This table holds around 32,000 clones, around 75% found once. Specimen: CD45RA- memory CD4+ T cells from PBMCs. The receptors were sampled from a human donor with narcolepsy. Both conserved end residues are part of each CDR3. Some rows have no size entry. The others give once, few or many, or a class for an expanded clone.

v_gene,abundance,j_gene,CDR3aa
TRBV6-5,NA,TRBJ2-2,CASSPRQGLTGELFF
TRBV6-6,NA,TRBJ2-2,CASSFRQGNTGELFF
TRBV6-1,NA,TRBJ2-7,CASSGPVRQYF
TRBV15,NA,TRBJ2-7,CATSPTGEGRYEQYF
TRBV5-4,NA,TRBJ2-2,CASSFDPGLNTGELFF
TRBV5-1,NA,TRBJ2-2,CASSLVGGANTGELFF
TRBV5-1,NA,TRBJ2-7,CASSLSEPYEQYF
TRBV19,NA,TRBJ1-1,CASSLLPGKVTEAFF
TRBV11-1,few,TRBJ2-7,CASSRTELYEQYF
TRBV19,NA,TRBJ1-1,CASSVDRGGTEAFF
TRBV7-2,NA,TRBJ1-1,CASSGGGARNTEAFF
TRBV28,NA,TRBJ2-7,CATGTGSYEQYF
TRBV27,NA,TRBJ1-5,CASSPRDVKRQPQHF
TRBV7-9,NA,TRBJ2-6,CASSLHSISGANVLTF
TRBV7-9,NA,TRBJ2-7,CASSLKGVTYEQYF
TRBV5-1,NA,TRBJ2-5,CASSYGTSGETQYF
TRBV5-1,NA,TRBJ1-3,CASSLEGTGAIYF
TRBV27,NA,TRBJ2-7,CASSSSYEQYF
TRBV4-1,NA,TRBJ2-4,CASSQGTGMLNIQYF
TRBV7-2,NA,TRBJ2-7,CASSLGGIRGEQYF
TRBV7-8,NA,TRBJ2-7,CASSLSSPSSGNYEQYF
TRBV28,NA,TRBJ1-3,CASSSALAGNTIYF
TRBV19,NA,TRBJ1-2,CASSSATGLRSKIHGYTF
TRBV29-1,NA,TRBJ1-3,CSVDQGGNTIYF
TRBV6-1,NA,TRBJ2-1,CASRRSNEQFF
TRBV4-1,NA,TRBJ2-3,CASSQPLGLAGDTDTQYF
TRBV2,NA,TRBJ2-7,CASRGAGSLYEQYF
TRBV11-3,few,TRBJ1-3,CASSWRAVSSGNTIYF
TRBV28,few,TRBJ2-7,CASSSRRGSYEQYF
TRBV28,NA,TRBJ1-2,CASSPRAGLGYGYTF
TRBV13,NA,TRBJ1-3,CASSALLYRMGANTIYF
TRBV19,NA,TRBJ2-2,CASKSVEHTGELFF
TRBV7-2,NA,TRBJ2-1,CASSVGLAGGLDEQFF
TRBV25-1,NA,TRBJ2-2,CASKTGGGGTGELFF
TRBV7-8,NA,TRBJ2-7,CASSSRRTWVGLSDYEQYF
TRBV28,NA,TRBJ1-2,CASSPGGVGSGSTF
TRBV7-7,NA,TRBJ1-1,CASRAGTVNTEAFF
TRBV28,few,TRBJ2-2,CASSFWGLAGGPGELFF
TRBV5-1,NA,TRBJ2-2,CASRSAVLVGELFF
TRBV7-9,NA,TRBJ2-7,CASTADRTYEQYF
TRBV6-5,NA,TRBJ1-1,CASSGQMNTEAFF
TRBV7-8,NA,TRBJ1-1,CASSLTGGTEAFF
TRBV5-1,NA,NA,CASSFAAVTYEQYF
TRBV6-6,NA,TRBJ1-1,CASTRGQGAEAFF